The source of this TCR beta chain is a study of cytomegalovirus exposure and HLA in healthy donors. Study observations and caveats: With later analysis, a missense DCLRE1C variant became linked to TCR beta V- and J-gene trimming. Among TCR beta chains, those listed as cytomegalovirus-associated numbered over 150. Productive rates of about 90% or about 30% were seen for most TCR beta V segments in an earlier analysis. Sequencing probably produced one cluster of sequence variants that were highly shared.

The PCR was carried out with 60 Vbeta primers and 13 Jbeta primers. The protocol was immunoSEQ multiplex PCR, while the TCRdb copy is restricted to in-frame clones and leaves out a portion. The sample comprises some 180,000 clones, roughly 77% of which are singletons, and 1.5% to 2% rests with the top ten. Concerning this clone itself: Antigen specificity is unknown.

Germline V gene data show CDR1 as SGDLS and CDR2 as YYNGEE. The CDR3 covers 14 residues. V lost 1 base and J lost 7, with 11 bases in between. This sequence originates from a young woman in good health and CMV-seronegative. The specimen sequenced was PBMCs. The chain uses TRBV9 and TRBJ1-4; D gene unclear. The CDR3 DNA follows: TGTGCCAGCAGCGTATCACAGATGGGTGAAAAACTGTTTTTT. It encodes CASSVSQMGEKLFF.